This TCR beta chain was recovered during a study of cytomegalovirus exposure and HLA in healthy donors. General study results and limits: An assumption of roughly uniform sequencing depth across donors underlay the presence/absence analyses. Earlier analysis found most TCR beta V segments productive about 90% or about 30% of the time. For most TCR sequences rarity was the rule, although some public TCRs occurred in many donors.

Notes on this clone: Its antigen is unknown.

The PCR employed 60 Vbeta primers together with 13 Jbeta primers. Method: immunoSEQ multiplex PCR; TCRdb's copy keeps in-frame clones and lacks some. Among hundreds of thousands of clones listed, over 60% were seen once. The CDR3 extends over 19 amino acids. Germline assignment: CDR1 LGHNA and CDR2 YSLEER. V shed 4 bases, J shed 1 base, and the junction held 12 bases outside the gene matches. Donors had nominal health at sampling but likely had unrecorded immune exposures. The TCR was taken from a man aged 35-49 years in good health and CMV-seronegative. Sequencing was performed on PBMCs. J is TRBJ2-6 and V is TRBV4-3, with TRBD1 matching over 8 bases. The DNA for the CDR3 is TGCGCCAGCAGCCTAGACCTCCAGGGGGCGGGTTCTGGGGCCAACGTCCTGACTTTC. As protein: CASSLDLQGAGSGANVLTF.